One sample yielded the 22 T cell receptor beta chains listed below, sequenced in a study of cytomegalovirus exposure and HLA in healthy donors. Primers included in the PCR were 60 Vbeta and 13 Jbeta primers. The assay was immunoSEQ multiplex PCR, and TCRdb's table has in-frame clones only and misses some. The table records some 200,000 clones, under 9.5% of them present only once. The sequenced sample consisted of PBMCs. The receptors shown here come from a woman between 25 and 40 years old in good health and CMV-seropositive.

This clone was recorded a few times. V usage is TRBV11-2 and J usage is TRBJ2-1, with 9 nucleotides matching TRBD2. The J segment lost 4 bases and the V segment lost 5 bases, leaving 9 bases of the junction unmatched. The CDR3 length is 16 residues. In germline, CDR1 is SGHAT, CDR2 FQNNGV. The CDR3 DNA reads as TGTGCCAGCAGCCACCCGCGACTAGCGGTTTACAATGAGCAGTTCTTC. This codes for CASSHPRLAVYNEQFF.

This clone was observed a few times. V usage is TRBV28 and J usage is TRBJ2-7, with D possibly being TRBD1 (5 bases). CDR1 and CDR2 (germline): MDHEN, SYDVKM. CDR3 length: 14 amino acids. The V gene lost 5 bases and the J gene lost 3 bases, with 14 bases spanning the gap. CDR3 residues: CASSASERGYEQYF. Written as DNA, the CDR3 is TGTGCCAGCAGTGCATCGGAAAGGGGCTACGAGCAGTACTTC. Looking up the rest from reference TRBV28 and TRBJ2-7 gives the full variable domain: DVKVTQSSRYLVKRTGEKVFLECVQDMDHENMFWYRQDPGLGLRLIYFSYDVKMKEKGDIPEGYSVSREKKERFSLILESASTNQTSMYLCASSASERGYEQYFGPGTRLTVT.

This sequence joins TRBV13 and TRBJ2-1; TRBD2 aligns across 7 bases. V was pared by 5 bases and J by 9 bases, with 16 bases of the junction left unmatched. Germline CDR1 is PRHDT and CDR2 is FYEKMQ (reference sequence). The CDR3 runs to 16 residues. This chain's CDR3 is CASSLLTSVPGGEQFF. The CDR3 bases are TGTGCCAGCAGCCTCCTTACTAGCGTGCCGGGGGGTGAGCAGTTCTTC.

The chain is built from TRBV14 and TRBJ2-1, with 9 bases lining up with TRBD2. V dropped 1 base and J dropped 9; count of bases not matched to a gene: 7. Germline CDR1 SGHDN, CDR2 FVKESK. The CDR3 length is 15 residues. The CDR3 region is CASSQARKREVEQFF. The CDR3 DNA reads TGTGCCAGCAGCCAAGCAAGGAAGCGGGAGGTTGAGCAGTTCTTC.

CDR3 DNA sequence: TGCGCCAGCAGCCATGTAACAGATACGCAGTATTTT. Protein sequence: CASSHVTDTQYF. The V call is TRBV4-1, the J call TRBJ2-3; D not resolved. The CDR3 consists of 12 residues. Germline V gene sequence: CDR1 MGHRA, CDR2 YSYEKL. V was pared by 3 bases and J by 3 bases, with 4 bases between.

This clone was seen only a few times. The chain links TRBV6-5 to TRBJ2-1; 7 bases match TRBD1. The length of the CDR3 is 13 residues. The germline CDR1 and CDR2 sequences are MNHEY and SVGAGI. Losses at the gene ends were 10 bases for V and 6 bases for J; bases not matched to a gene: 9. The CDR3 reads CATSPGQSNEQFF. The CDR3 bases are TGTGCCACAAGCCCGGGACAGAGCAATGAGCAGTTCTTC.

The chain joins TRBV19 to TRBJ1-5; D perhaps matches TRBD1 (6 bases). Trimming shortened V by 1 base and J by 9 bases, and 19 bases separated the two germline ends. Germline CDR1 is LNHDA and CDR2 is SQIVND (reference sequence). The CDR3 consists of 16 residues. The CDR3 loop is CASSIVGRGRSRPQHF. DNA for the CDR3: TGTGCCAGTAGTATAGTTGGCAGGGGCCGCTCTCGGCCCCAGCATTTT.

The chain employs TRBV6-6 and TRBJ1-1; D is unclear. Trimming left V 7 bases short and J 4 bases short, with 16 bases between. In germline, CDR1 is MNHNY, CDR2 SVGAGI (reference sequence). The CDR3 has 14 residues. CDR3 loop: CASNLLEGTTEAFF. The CDR3 bases are TGTGCCAGCAACCTCCTCGAGGGAACCACTGAAGCTTTCTTT.

The chain recombines TRBV5-1 with TRBJ1-6, with unresolved D. The V and J ends lost 6 bases and 10 bases respectively, with 14 bases between them. The germline V gene encodes CDR1 SGHRS and CDR2 YFSETQ. The CDR3 covers 13 residues. The CDR3 loop reads CASKGPGGSPLHF. The CDR3 DNA sequence: TGCGCCAGCAAGGGCCCCGGAGGATCACCCCTCCACTTT.

In this sample, this clone turned up a few times. The chain couples TRBV5-1 to TRBJ2-7; 12 positions agree with TRBD2. V was pared by 0 bases and J by 3 bases, with 1 base of the junction left unmatched. The CDR3 consists of 15 residues. Germline V CDR1 and CDR2: SGHRS, YFSETQ. CDR3 residues: CASSLGLAGVYEQYF. The CDR3 DNA sequence: TGCGCCAGCAGCTTGGGACTAGCGGGAGTCTACGAGCAGTACTTC.

The V and J genes are TRBV6-6 and TRBJ2-2; a weak D match, TRBD2 (6 bases). The germline V gene has CDR1 MNHNY and CDR2 SVGAGI (reference sequence). V lost 8 bases and J 5 bases, leaving 12 bases between the germline ends. The CDR3 totals 13 residues. The CDR3 DNA is TGTGCCAGCGTCGAGGGAGGAACCGGGGAGCTGTTTTTT. This translates into CASVEGGTGELFF.

The V and J genes are TRBV6-1 and TRBJ1-2; a weak D match, TRBD1 (6 bases). Germline V gene lookup returns CDR1 MNHNS and CDR2 SASEGT. V lost 1 base to trimming and J lost 2 bases, with 14 bases between them. The CDR3 covers 16 residues. The CDR3 loop reads CASSEVIGQLNYGYTF. Written as DNA, the CDR3 is TGTGCCAGCAGTGAAGTTATTGGACAGCTGAACTATGGCTACACCTTC.

Comment on this clone: Distinct nucleotide sequences in the sample also encode this CDR3. J is TRBJ1-2 and V is TRBV5-6, with 10 positions matching TRBD1. Germline CDR1 SGHDT, CDR2 YYEEEE. CDR3 size: 15 residues. V was pared by 4 bases and J by 4 bases, with 7 bases of the junction left unmatched. The CDR3 DNA sequence: TGTGCCAGCAGCCCGACAGGGGGCGCTGGCTATGGCTACACCTTC. Amino acid sequence: CASSPTGGAGYGYTF.

CDR3 amino acids: CASSLGAGGNTGELFF. The DNA of the CDR3 is TGTGCCAGCAGCCTGGGAGCGGGAGGGAACACCGGGGAGCTGTTTTTT. This chain links TRBV28 with TRBJ2-2, with 9 bases matching TRBD2. The CDR3 is 16 amino acids. V shed 6 bases, J shed 1 base, and the junction held 6 bases outside the gene matches. The germline V gene has CDR1 MDHEN and CDR2 SYDVKM.

The J gene is TRBJ2-6, the V gene TRBV19; TRBD1 agrees at 9 bases. V trimming: 7 bases; J trimming: 0 bases; junction bases outside the gene matches: 22. Germline CDR1 is LNHDA and CDR2 is SQIVND (reference sequence). The CDR3 loop spans 22 amino acids. CDR3 protein: CASTQIGSGRDRDRSGANVLTF. The CDR3 bases are TGTGCCAGTACCCAAATAGGATCCGGCCGGGACAGGGACCGCTCTGGGGCCAACGTCCTGACTTTC.

This clone was observed a handful of times. The V gene is TRBV19, the J gene TRBJ2-4, with 9 bases fitting TRBD2. Germline V gives CDR1 LNHDA, CDR2 SQIVND (reference sequence). The CDR3 is 20 amino acids. After removal of 3 bases from V and 1 base from J, the junction contained 16 bases not matched to a gene. In nucleotides, the CDR3 is TGTGCCAGTAGTATTGGCCGTGGTAGCGGGAGTACGCTGGCCAAAAACATTCAGTACTTC. As protein: CASSIGRGSGSTLAKNIQYF.

This clone was seen a few times. This chain links TRBV13 with TRBJ2-1; 10 bases match TRBD2. CDR3 length: 14 amino acids. Unmatched junction bases numbered 1, after V lost 0 bases and J lost 8 bases. From germline, CDR1 is PRHDT and CDR2 FYEKMQ (reference sequence). CDR3 nucleotide sequence: TGTGCCAGCAGCTTAGGTCTAGCGGGAGATGAGCAGTTCTTC. Translated: CASSLGLAGDEQFF. The variable domain in full, completed from reference TRBV13 and TRBJ2-1, reads AAGVIQSPRHLIKEKRETATLKCYPIPRHDTVYWYQQGPGQDPQFLISFYEKMQSDKGSIPDRFSAQQFSDYHSELNMSSLELGDSALYFCASSLGLAGDEQFFGPGTRLTVL.

As concerns this clone: Additional DNA sequences in this sample encode the identical CDR3. The chain employs TRBV29-1 and TRBJ1-1, with no clear D. Trimming left V 4 bases short and J 1 base short, with 7 bases between. This CDR3 contains 12 residues. The germline gives CDR1 SQVTM, CDR2 ANQGSEA. The CDR3 region has the DNA TGCAGCGTTGCGAGGCAGAACACTGAAGCTTTCTTT. This codes for CSVARQNTEAFF.

The CDR3: CSVERGSSPSEQYF. The CDR3 DNA reads TGCAGCGTTGAAAGGGGCTCTTCCCCCTCCGAGCAGTACTTC. J is TRBJ2-7 and V is TRBV29-1; TRBD1 might be the D (5 bases). This CDR3 has 14 amino acids. With 2 bases removed from V and 6 bases from J, the gap between germline ends came to 17 bases. Looked up from germline, CDR1 is SQVTM and CDR2 is ANQGSEA.

This clone has only a few counts. The rearrangement uses TRBV11-1 and TRBJ1-1; 7 bases line up with TRBD1. CDR3 length: 15 amino acids. With 4 bases clipped from V and 3 bases from J, the junction kept 8 bases outside the gene matches. Looked up from germline, CDR1 is SGHAT and CDR2 is FQDESV (reference sequence). CDR3 sequence: CASSSNRGLDTEAFF. The CDR3 region has the DNA TGTGCCAGCAGCTCCAACAGGGGTTTGGACACTGAAGCTTTCTTT.

The chain uses TRBV11-2 and TRBJ1-4; TRBD1 agrees at 7 bases. The CDR3 consists of 16 residues. CDR1 SGHAT and CDR2 FQNNGV come from the germline V gene. Trimming removed 1 base from V and 7 bases from J; junction bases left unmatched: 9. CDR3 sequence reads: CASSLVRGGAFEKLFF. CDR3 coding DNA: TGTGCCAGCAGCTTAGTGAGAGGGGGCGCGTTTGAAAAACTGTTTTTT.

This chain uses TRBV18 with TRBJ2-2, with 9 bases fitting TRBD2. The V segment lost 2 bases and the J segment 1 base; nucleotides outside the gene matches: 2. Germline CDR1 is KGHSH and CDR2 is LQKENI. This CDR3 is 16 amino acids long. The CDR3 loop is CASSPATSGNTGELFF. The CDR3 DNA sequence: TGTGCCAGCTCACCAGCGACTAGCGGGAACACCGGGGAGCTGTTTTTT.